This TCR beta chain was sequenced in a study of blood T cell repertoires in COVID-19. The CDR3 is 17 amino acids. CDR1 is KGHSH and CDR2 is LQKENI in the germline V gene. With 5 bases removed from V and 2 bases from J, the gap between germline ends came to 21 bases. Here immunoSEQ multiplex PCR was the method, and the copy in TCRdb shows in-frame clones only, minus some. This sample has fewer than 65,000 clones, with 90% found just once. V usage is TRBV18 and J usage is TRBJ2-5; D is perhaps TRBD2 (5 bases). This receptor was taken from a man aged 50-59 years with acute or convalescent COVID-19. The sample was peripheral blood. The DNA of the CDR3 is TGTGCCAGCTCAGACCCCTTGGTAGCGCCTAATCAAGAGACCCAGTACTTC. Its protein is CASSDPLVAPNQETQYF.